Sequencing of this TCR beta chain was carried out in a study of PD-L1 blockade in urothelial cancer. Overall study context: Typically, measured as a median, blood samples had 110,000 to 150,000 T cells.

CDR1 is SGHAT and CDR2 is FQDESV in the germline V gene (reference sequence). The CDR3 contains 19 residues. Losses at the gene ends were 2 bases for V and 0 bases for J; bases not matched to a gene: 12. Libraries were prepared by immunoSEQ multiplex PCR; TCRdb keeps only in-frame clonotypes and omits some of them. The table has tens of thousands of clones, roughly nine tenths seen once. The receptor comes from a man aged 55-75 years with urothelial cancer. Sample: PBMCs, taken around atezolizumab (anti-PD-L1) treatment. The chain couples TRBV11-1 to TRBJ2-1, with TRBD2 matching over 8 bases. The CDR3: CASSLRLAGSTSSYNEQFF. The CDR3 DNA follows: TGTGCCAGCAGCTTAAGGCTAGCGGGTTCTACGAGCTCCTACAATGAGCAGTTCTTC.